This T cell receptor (beta chain) was captured in a study of vaccination and CD4 T cells after COVID-19. General study results and limits: SARS-CoV-2-reactive clonotypes rose nonsignificantly, with the median going from about 20 to 38.

Treatment given: roughly ten-day PBMC culture with coronavirus spike peptide pools or control peptides (ViraFEST assay). CD4+ T cells that came from the unexposed donor were collected before the COVID-19 pandemic (2011-2018). A half-volume replacement of the medium with fresh IL-2 medium was performed on days 3 and 7. This clonotype turned up a few times. No antigen is known for it. The ends were cut back, 5 bases at V and 3 bases at J, with 16 bases in the middle. CDR1 MNHNS and CDR2 SASEGT come from the germline V gene. This CDR3 is 15 amino acids long. Sequencing of cultured CD4+ T cell DNA used the Oncomine TCR Beta short-read assay. TCRdb re-analysed the PCR reads in MiXCR, keeping a single row per CDR3 protein. Seen here are more than 5,000 distinct CDR3 sequences, approximately 45% observed once, and the top ten hold 30% to 40%.

The sequence came from a human donor in good health. The sequenced sample consisted of CD4+ T cells from blood, cultured in vitro. V usage is TRBV6-1 and J usage is TRBJ1-2, with TRBD1 as a possible D gene (5 bases). Here the CDR3 reads CASSPLDWGDYGYTF. The CDR3 nucleotides read TGTGCCAGCAGTCCTTTGGACTGGGGGGACTATGGCTACACCTTC.